These T cell receptor beta chains were read from a single sample in a study of TIL therapy for anti-PD-1-resistant metastatic lung cancer. Repertoires were generated with immunoSEQ multiplex PCR, while TCRdb's copy carries only in-frame clones and drops some. In the table there are about 13,000 clones, 66% of which are singletons. Sequencing used tumor tissue, obtained at baseline. These receptors came from a woman aged 30-79 years with non-small cell lung cancer. CDR3s include the opening cysteine and the closing phenylalanine or tryptophan. D genes are given only for firm matches. Size is stated for part of the rows, as once, few or many counts, or as a class when the clone is expanded.

clone_size cdr3_length j_call d_call v_call cdr3_nt cdr3_aa
- 15 TRBJ1-6 TRBD1 TRBV9 TGTGCCAGCAGCTCCAGGGGGCTTGGGAATTCACCCCTCCACTTT CASSSRGLGNSPLHF
few 19 TRBJ1-3 - TRBV23-1 TGCGCCAGCAGTCAATCGAAAAGGTGCGGGTCCCCCGCGGCAAACACCATATATTTT CASSQSKRCGSPAANTIYF
- 15 TRBJ2-2 TRBD2 TRBV27 TGTGCCAGCAGTCCCGGGACTAGCTCTACCGGGGAGCTGTTTTTT CASSPGTSSTGELFF
medium-sized 14 TRBJ1-6 - TRBV5-4 TGTGCCAGCAGCCTACAAGGAGGTAGTTCACCCCTCCACTTT CASSLQGGSSPLHF
- 14 TRBJ1-2 TRBD1 TRBV7-8 TGTGCCAGCAGCTCCGGGACAGGGGGCAATGGCTACACCTTC CASSSGTGGNGYTF
- 13 TRBJ2-1 TRBD2 TRBV12-5 TGTGCTAGTATCTCGGCGGGAGACAATGAGCAGTTCTTC CASISAGDNEQFF
once 16 TRBJ2-5 TRBD2 TRBV5-4 TGTGCCAGCAGCTTGGGTAGCGGGGGGGCCGGGGAGACCCAGTACTTC CASSLGSGGAGETQYF
- 18 TRBJ2-6 TRBD1 TRBV5-1 TGCGCCAGCAGCTCCGGACAGGTGGGGACAACTGGGGCCAACGTCCTGACTTTC CASSSGQVGTTGANVLTF
- 14 TRBJ1-2 - TRBV7-9 TGTGCCAGCAGAGAGAATGGGGGGGACTATGGCTACACCTTC CASRENGGDYGYTF
- 14 TRBJ2-7 TRBD1 TRBV5-5 TGTGCCAGCAGCACCGGCAGGGGGCTATACGAGCAGTACTTC CASSTGRGLYEQYF
- 16 TRBJ1-3 - TRBV5-1 TGCGCCAGCAGCTTGAATGGGGGGTTCTCTGGAAACACCATATATTTT CASSLNGGFSGNTIYF
- 14 TRBJ2-7 - TRBV30 TGTGCCTGGAGTGTATCCGGGGGTGGGTACGAGCAGTACTTC CAWSVSGGGYEQYF
- 13 TRBJ1-2 - TRBV7-9 TGTGCCAGCAGTATCGAAGTAAACTATGGCTACACCTTC CASSIEVNYGYTF
- 13 TRBJ1-1 - TRBV10-3 TGTGCCATCGCCGGCCAGGGTTACACTGAAGCTTTCTTT CAIAGQGYTEAFF
- 13 TRBJ2-5 - TRBV2 TGTGCCAGCAGGGGGCAGGGGGGTGAGACCCAGTACTTC CASRGQGGETQYF
- 15 TRBJ2-5 TRBD1 TRBV9 TGTGCCAGCAGCGCCCGACAGGGGATCGGCGAGACCCAGTACTTC CASSARQGIGETQYF
- 12 TRBJ1-1 TRBD1 TRBV5-1 TGCGCCAGCAGCTTGGAACAGGGGATGGCTTTCTTT CASSLEQGMAFF
- 15 TRBJ1-1 - TRBV7-2 TGTGCCAGCAGCTTAGTACTAGGGGGTTACACTGAAGCTTTCTTT CASSLVLGGYTEAFF
- 15 TRBJ2-7 - TRBV11-2 TGTGCCAGCAGCCATCCCCGGGACGCAACCTACGAGCAGTACTTC CASSHPRDATYEQYF
- 14 TRBJ1-2 - TRBV15 TGTGCCACCAGCACAGACAGGTCCGGCTATGGCTACACCTTC CATSTDRSGYGYTF
- 20 TRBJ2-7 TRBD2 TRBV19 TGTGCCAGTAGTATAGACCCTCTCGGACTAGCGGGGGTCGGCTCCTACGAGCAGTACTTC CASSIDPLGLAGVGSYEQYF
- 16 TRBJ2-1 TRBD2 TRBV11-2 TGTGCCAGCAGCTTAGGGGGTCGGGAGGCCTACAATGAGCAGTTCTTC CASSLGGREAYNEQFF
- 14 TRBJ2-5 TRBD2 TRBV30 TGTGCCTGGAACGAACTAGCGTATAGAGAGACCCAGTACTTC CAWNELAYRETQYF
medium-sized 14 TRBJ1-1 TRBD1 TRBV6-5 TGTGCCAGCAGTTCCAGGACAGGGACCAGGGAAGCTTTCTTT CASSSRTGTREAFF
- 11 TRBJ2-7 - TRBV7-2 TGTGCCAGCAGCTTAATGAACGAGCAGTACTTC CASSLMNEQYF
- 12 TRBJ1-6 - TRBV11-2 TGTGCCAGCAGCTTTGTGAATTCACCCCTCCACTTT CASSFVNSPLHF
- 13 TRBJ2-3 - TRBV27 TGTGCCAGCAGTTTAGGGGGCCCAGATACGCAGTATTTT CASSLGGPDTQYF
- 14 TRBJ2-5 TRBD2 TRBV10-3 TGTGCCGTAAGCGGAGCGGGAGGGGAAGAGACCCAGTACTTC CAVSGAGGEETQYF
medium-sized 14 TRBJ2-7 - TRBV10-1 TGCGCCAGCAGTGATACAGGATCCACCTACGAGCAGTACTTC CASSDTGSTYEQYF
- 10 TRBJ1-4 TRBD1 TRBV6-6 TGTGCCAGCAGCGGGACAGCCCTATTTTTT CASSGTALFF
- 14 TRBJ2-7 - TRBV13 TGTGCCAGCAGCTTAGGGCTCGTACCCTACGAGCAGTACTTC CASSLGLVPYEQYF
- 20 TRBJ1-1 TRBD1 TRBV19 TGTGCCAGTAGTATAGGACTCGGACAGGGGGAGTATATAGGAGGGACTGAAGCTTTCTTT CASSIGLGQGEYIGGTEAFF
- 14 TRBJ2-5 TRBD1 TRBV7-9 TGTGCCAGCAGCTTAGGACAGGGATGGGAGACCCAGTACTTC CASSLGQGWETQYF
once 17 TRBJ2-2 - TRBV5-6 TGTGCCAGCAGCTTGGATCCCCAGGGGATAAACACCGGGGAGCTGTTTTTT CASSLDPQGINTGELFF
- 12 TRBJ1-2 - TRBV5-1 TGCGCCAGCAGCCCCGTAGGCTATGGCTACACCTTC CASSPVGYGYTF
few 11 TRBJ2-7 - TRBV27 TGTGCCAGTAGCTGGGGGTTTGAGCAGTACTTC CASSWGFEQYF
- 15 TRBJ1-2 TRBD1 TRBV6-6 TGTGCCAGCAGTCGCCGGTCGGACAGGCCTGATGGCTACACCTTC CASSRRSDRPDGYTF
- 15 TRBJ2-1 - TRBV7-9 TGTGCCAGCAGCTTAGCGGGAGGTTGGTCACATGAGCAGTTCTTC CASSLAGGWSHEQFF
few 15 TRBJ2-2 TRBD1 TRBV11-2 TGTGCCAGCAGCCTTTGGGACAGGGAAGGCGGGGAGCTGTTTTTT CASSLWDREGGELFF
- 17 TRBJ2-7 - TRBV7-8 TGTGCCACCGGCCGGGCCCCGGCCCGACTTAACTCCTACGAGCAGTACTTC CATGRAPARLNSYEQYF
- 17 TRBJ2-3 TRBD1 TRBV9 TGTGCCAGCAGCGCCCAAGGACAGGCCCACTTCACAGATACGCAGTATTTT CASSAQGQAHFTDTQYF
- 14 TRBJ2-1 - TRBV9 TGTGCCAGCAGCTCACCGGGAAGGACAAGTGAGCAGTTCTTC CASSSPGRTSEQFF
- 14 TRBJ1-2 - TRBV6-6 TGTGCCAGCAGTTACTCGAGGGGCGACTATGGCTACACCTTC CASSYSRGDYGYTF
- 13 TRBJ2-5 - TRBV30 TGTGCCTGGAGTGTAAGGGAAAAAGAGACCCAGTACTTC CAWSVREKETQYF
- 16 TRBJ1-2 TRBD1 TRBV4-2 TGTGCCAGCAGCCCGATCGGGACAGGCTCAAACTATGGCTACACCTTC CASSPIGTGSNYGYTF
few 12 TRBJ1-2 - TRBV29-1 TGCAGCGTTGAAGACCGGGGGAATGGCTACACCTTC CSVEDRGNGYTF
- 14 TRBJ2-7 TRBD1 TRBV27 TGTGCCAGCAGTTTCGGGACAGGGTCGACCGAGCAGTACTTC CASSFGTGSTEQYF
- 15 TRBJ2-7 TRBD2 TRBV15 TGTGCCACCAGCACTGGGACTAGCGGGAGCTACGAGCAGTACTTC CATSTGTSGSYEQYF
once 19 TRBJ2-1 TRBD2 TRBV29-1 TGCAGCGCCACCGGGACTAGCGGGCGAACAGTTCTCTTGTACAATGAGCAGTTCTTC CSATGTSGRTVLLYNEQFF
few 14 TRBJ2-2 TRBD1 TRBV6-5 TGTGCCAGCAGGCCTCAACAGGGGGCCGGGGAGCTGTTTTTT CASRPQQGAGELFF
- 17 TRBJ1-2 - TRBV25-1 TGTGCCAGCAGTGAATCGTACACCTCGAAGGGTAACTATGGCTACACCTTC CASSESYTSKGNYGYTF